This T cell receptor (beta chain) emerged from a study of CD8 T cells in ankylosing spondylitis. Study-wide results and limits: Past studies reported some motif variants in reactive arthritis synovial fluid and blood. Significant enrichment of disease-linked clones was reported in matched ankylosing spondylitis synovial fluid. Seemingly distinctive of ankylosing spondylitis blood was a TCR beta motif formed by eight highly homologous variants.

This clonotype has at least ten counts. The target antigen is unknown. Using quantitative 5'-RACE with molecular barcodes, the authors made TCR beta libraries. TCRdb recomputed calls from the 5' RACE reads with MiXCR, one row per CDR3 protein. The sample consists of 80,000 to 100,000 distinct CDR3 sequences, roughly 8.8% of them appearing once. This CDR3 region has 13 residues. Germline V lookup: CDR1 SGHTA, CDR2 FQGNSA. Trimming stripped 1 base from V and 4 bases from J, with 4 bases between. The sample taken for sequencing was blood, either unsorted or a sorted T cell fraction (not recorded which). The TCR sequence derives from a male donor with ankylosing spondylitis or in good health (not recorded which). V is TRBV7-2 and J is TRBJ2-2; D unclear. The CDR3 sequence: CASSLEATGELFF. Here the CDR3 DNA reads TGTGCCAGCAGCTTAGAGGCCACCGGGGAGCTGTTTTTT.